This TCR beta chain was recorded in a study of T-cell memory formation after mild COVID-19. The overall study: Largely donor-specific sequence clusters came from a couple of donors. Study-wide results and limits: Mainly CM and EM harbored the contracting CD4+ clones; mainly EMRA harbored the CD8+ ones. The study found balanced CD4/CD8 in clones contracting day 15 to 85 and a CD4+ lean in later expanders.

This clonotype was seen more than once but under ten times. Antigen unknown. Each CDR3 protein gets one entry after TCRdb re-called the 5' RACE reads with MiXCR. The table lists 340,000 or so distinct CDR3 sequences, roughly 13% of them singletons. CDR3 length: 15 residues. Germline values: CDR1 SGHAT, CDR2 FQNNGV. Trimming cost V 2 bases and J 5 bases, with 15 bases left between them. V usage is TRBV11-2 and J usage is TRBJ2-5; D possibly corresponds to TRBD1 (6 bases). This TCR derives from a man aged 18-30 years who had mild COVID-19 (a few samples of this study predate the infection). Cell type and time point are not known. Sample: PBMCs or a T cell subset sorted from them (not recorded which). This CDR3 reads CASSLFHRAGETQYF. DNA for the CDR3: TGTGCCAGCAGCTTATTCCACAGGGCAGGCGAGACCCAGTACTTC.